A selection of T cell receptor beta chains follows, all from one sample in a study of blood T cell repertoires in COVID-19. Using immunoSEQ multiplex PCR, the repertoire was profiled, and TCRdb retains in-frame clones only, with some absent. This sample yields about 74,000 clones, of which around nine tenths are seen a single time; 2.5% to 3.5% belongs to the top ten. Material: peripheral blood. These receptor sequences come from a man aged 65-85 years with active or convalescent COVID-19. Both conserved end residues are part of each CDR3. Fields, in order: V gene, J gene, D gene, clone size, CDR3 DNA, CDR3 protein. D genes are given only for firm matches. Where a row states a size, it is once, few, many or the class of an expanded clone; other rows omit it.

v_gene: TRBV14; j_gene: TRBJ2-1; d_gene: TRBD2; abundance: -; CDR3nt: TGTGCCAGCAGCACTAGCGGGAGGCGGGAGCAGTTCTTC; CDR3aa: CASSTSGRREQFF
v_gene: TRBV2; j_gene: TRBJ1-4; d_gene: TRBD1; abundance: -; CDR3nt: TGTGCCAGCAGCCGGGACAGTTCCGAAAAACTGTTTTTT; CDR3aa: CASSRDSSEKLFF
v_gene: TRBV24-1; j_gene: TRBJ1-2; d_gene: -; abundance: once; CDR3nt: TGTGCCACCAGTGATTATCCCGCGCCCTATGGCTACACCTTC; CDR3aa: CATSDYPAPYGYTF
v_gene: TRBV6-5; j_gene: TRBJ2-2; d_gene: -; abundance: once; CDR3nt: TGTGCCAGCAGTTACGACTCAGGGGAGCTGTTTTTT; CDR3aa: CASSYDSGELFF
v_gene: TRBV5-1; j_gene: TRBJ2-3; d_gene: -; abundance: -; CDR3nt: TGCGCCAGCAGCTTTTCCGGGGGGCAACCAGATACGCAGTATTTT; CDR3aa: CASSFSGGQPDTQYF
v_gene: TRBV25-1; j_gene: TRBJ1-1; d_gene: TRBD1; abundance: -; CDR3nt: TGTGCCAGCAGTGACCCCAACAGGGGGCATAGCACTGAAGCTTTCTTT; CDR3aa: CASSDPNRGHSTEAFF
v_gene: TRBV2; j_gene: TRBJ1-6; d_gene: -; abundance: once; CDR3nt: TGTGCCAGCAGGGATCACAGGGTCCTTGGCAATTCACCCCTCCACTTT; CDR3aa: CASRDHRVLGNSPLHF
v_gene: TRBV27; j_gene: TRBJ2-7; d_gene: TRBD1; abundance: few; CDR3nt: TGTGCCAGCAGTTTAAGGGCAGGGGGCCTCTCCTACGAGCAGTACTTC; CDR3aa: CASSLRAGGLSYEQYF
v_gene: TRBV4-1; j_gene: TRBJ1-4; d_gene: TRBD1; abundance: -; CDR3nt: TGCGCCAGCAGCGGACACAGGGGGCTTAAAGAAAAACTGTTTTTT; CDR3aa: CASSGHRGLKEKLFF
v_gene: TRBV6-1; j_gene: TRBJ2-7; d_gene: -; abundance: -; CDR3nt: TGTGCCAGCAGTGAAGCCTGGACTCATACCTACGAGCAGTACTTC; CDR3aa: CASSEAWTHTYEQYF
v_gene: TRBV3-1/TRBV3-2; j_gene: TRBJ1-5; d_gene: TRBD1; abundance: -; CDR3nt: TGTGCCAGCAGCCAAGGGACAGGGGTTAGTCAGCCCCAGCATTTT; CDR3aa: CASSQGTGVSQPQHF
v_gene: TRBV4-1; j_gene: TRBJ1-2; d_gene: TRBD1; abundance: -; CDR3nt: TGCGCCAGCAGCCAAGAAGGGGGCCTGGGTGGCTACACCTTC; CDR3aa: CASSQEGGLGGYTF
v_gene: TRBV27; j_gene: TRBJ2-6; d_gene: -; abundance: few; CDR3nt: TGTGCCAGCTTACGAACGGCTGGGGCCAACGTCCTGACTTTC; CDR3aa: CASLRTAGANVLTF
v_gene: TRBV7-9; j_gene: TRBJ2-1; d_gene: TRBD2; abundance: -; CDR3nt: TGTGCCAGCAGCCCGGGGGGGGCCCGCCTTTACAATGAGCAGTTCTTC; CDR3aa: CASSPGGARLYNEQFF
v_gene: TRBV6-5; j_gene: TRBJ2-3; d_gene: -; abundance: -; CDR3nt: TGTGCCAGCACAACCTACTTCACAGATACGCAGTATTTT; CDR3aa: CASTTYFTDTQYF
v_gene: TRBV5-4; j_gene: TRBJ2-7; d_gene: -; abundance: -; CDR3nt: TGTGCCAGCAGCTTGAGGGGCGCCTACGAGCAGTACTTC; CDR3aa: CASSLRGAYEQYF
v_gene: TRBV9; j_gene: TRBJ2-1; d_gene: -; abundance: -; CDR3nt: TGTGCCAGCAGCGTAGTAGGCCCCGGGGAGCAGTTCTTC; CDR3aa: CASSVVGPGEQFF
v_gene: TRBV4-1; j_gene: TRBJ1-2; d_gene: -; abundance: -; CDR3nt: TGCGCCAGCAGCCAAGATATCGGTAACTATGGCTACACCTTC; CDR3aa: CASSQDIGNYGYTF
v_gene: TRBV15; j_gene: TRBJ2-2; d_gene: TRBD2; abundance: -; CDR3nt: TGTGCCACCAGCAGAGCCAGGCGGGGGTACACCGGGGAGCTGTTTTTT; CDR3aa: CATSRARRGYTGELFF
v_gene: TRBV5-4; j_gene: TRBJ1-4; d_gene: -; abundance: -; CDR3nt: TGTGCCAGCAGCCCGGGGGCTAATGAAAAACTGTTTTTT; CDR3aa: CASSPGANEKLFF
v_gene: TRBV29-1; j_gene: TRBJ1-2; d_gene: -; abundance: -; CDR3nt: TGCAGCGGGTTCGGAGCTAACTATGGCTACACCTTC; CDR3aa: CSGFGANYGYTF
v_gene: TRBV5-1; j_gene: TRBJ1-2; d_gene: -; abundance: -; CDR3nt: TGCGCCAGCAGCTTGGAACAGGCGATACCCTTGGGCTACACCTTC; CDR3aa: CASSLEQAIPLGYTF
v_gene: TRBV4-1; j_gene: TRBJ2-5; d_gene: TRBD2; abundance: -; CDR3nt: TGCGCCAGCAGCCAAGGGAGCGGGGGAGGTGCCGAGACCCAGTACTTC; CDR3aa: CASSQGSGGGAETQYF
v_gene: TRBV5-6; j_gene: TRBJ1-1; d_gene: TRBD1; abundance: -; CDR3nt: TGTGCCAGCAGCTTCCGACAGGGGGCTTTGAACACTGAAGCTTTCTTT; CDR3aa: CASSFRQGALNTEAFF
v_gene: TRBV27; j_gene: TRBJ1-1; d_gene: TRBD1; abundance: -; CDR3nt: TGTGCCAGCGGGTCTTGGACAGGGGCGAACACTGAAGCTTTCTTT; CDR3aa: CASGSWTGANTEAFF
v_gene: TRBV5-4; j_gene: TRBJ1-2; d_gene: -; abundance: once; CDR3nt: TGTGCCAGCAGCTTGGGGGTACGTTACGGGAACTATGGCTACACCTTC; CDR3aa: CASSLGVRYGNYGYTF